These 10 T cell receptor beta chains were sequenced from one sample in a study of tumor-infiltrating lymphocytes in primary liver carcinoma. From around 500 ng of total RNA, TCR beta-specific cDNA was reverse-transcribed using a constant-region primer. What produced the TCR beta libraries was three nested multiplex PCR rounds using slightly modified ARM-PCR. Rounds one and two of PCR, each of 10 cycles, were primed with TRBV1-TRBV30 forward primers and a C-beta reverse primer. A single record per CDR3 protein comes from TCRdb applying MiXCR to the multiplex PCR reads. The data hold about 300,000 distinct CDR3 sequences, with around three fifths observed a single time. The study extracted blood RNA from unsorted whole blood and also extracted germline DNA. Sequencing was performed on peripheral blood. The receptors here all came from a man aged 35-49 years with primary liver carcinoma and hepatitis B virus infection.

With regard to this clonotype: No conserved phenylalanine or tryptophan is present at the end of the CDR3, so a read error is the likely explanation. The chain combines TRBV12-3 or TRBV12-4 with TRBJ1-1, with D perhaps matching TRBD1 (6 bases). The CDR3 sequence is 15 residues long. CDR3 amino acids: CARSFKGGGGGKAFL. The CDR3 nucleotides read TGTGCCAGGAGTTTTAAAGGTGGTGGGGGGGGCAAAGCTTTCCTT.

Regarding this clonotype: It may be a read error: a sequence one base away is much more abundant. The J gene is TRBJ1-5, the V gene TRBV10-3; TRBD1 matches at 7 bases. The closer fit of TRBJ2-3 to the DNA end suggests the J call may be wrong. Germline V gene data show CDR1 as ENHRY and CDR2 as SYGVKD. CDR3 length: 14 amino acids. The CDR3: CAISGQGVSQPQYF. The CDR3 bases are TGTGCCATCAGTGGACAGGGAGTATCTCAGCCCCAGTATTTT.

Points on this clonotype: A junction boundary mismatches the germline segment, possibly from a read error. The chain couples TRBV29-1 to TRBJ2-7; TRBD2 is a possible D gene (7 bases). The length of the CDR3 is 16 residues. Looked up from germline, CDR1 is SQVTM and CDR2 is ANQGSEA. This chain's CDR3 is CSVEDSQGGSSYGQYF. In nucleotides, the CDR3 is TGCAGCGTTGAAGACTCACAGGGCGGGAGTTCCTACGGGCAGTACTTC.

About this clonotype: Mismatch with germline at one junction end may stem from a read error. This chain uses TRBV12-3 or TRBV12-4 with TRBJ2-7; TRBD1 matches 8 bases. The length of the CDR3 is 11 residues. The CDR3 region is CTSGQGYGQYF. The CDR3 DNA follows: TGTACCAGCGGACAGGGATACGGGCAGTACTTC.

This chain links TRBV5-5 with TRBJ1-5; D gene ambiguous. Germline lookup yields CDR1 SGHKS and CDR2 YYEKEE (reference sequence). V was trimmed by 0 bases and J by 0 bases, leaving 4 bases between them. The CDR3 is 14 amino acids. CDR3 sequence reads: CASSLAASNQPQHF. The CDR3 region has the DNA TGTGCCAGCAGCTTGGCAGCTAGCAATCAGCCCCAGCATTTT. Supplemented by reference TRBV5-5 and TRBJ1-5, the full variable domain reads DAGVTQSPTHLIKTRGQQVTLRCSPISGHKSVSWYQQVLGQGPQFIFQYYEKEERGRGNFPDRFSARQFPNYSSELNVNALLLGDSALYLCASSLAASNQPQHFGDGTRLSIL.

This clonotype was recorded only once. A much bigger clone sits one base away, suggesting this may be a read error. The chain employs TRBV29-1 and TRBJ1-2; 7 bases map to TRBD1. The CDR3 spans 15 residues. Germline V gene lookup returns CDR1 SQVTM and CDR2 ANQGSEA. Here the CDR3 reads CSLDDGTVELYGYTF. CDR3 nucleotide sequence: TGCAGCCTTGACGACGGGACAGTTGAACTCTATGGCTACACCTTC.

On this clonotype: Because the CDR3 is missing its conserved closing phenylalanine or tryptophan, this is likely a read error. V and J are TRBV24-1 and TRBJ2-1; no firm D call. The CDR3 sequence is 16 residues long. Germline V gene data show CDR1 as KGHDR and CDR2 as SFDVKD. The chain's CDR3 is CATSDRSISSYDEQFL. The DNA for the CDR3 is TGTGCCACCAGTGACCGCAGTATTAGCTCCTACGATGAGCAGTTCCTC.

This clonotype was seen at least ten times. V and J are TRBV7-9 and TRBJ2-1, with 7 bases matching TRBD2. The germline V gene has CDR1 SEHNR and CDR2 FQNEAQ (reference sequence). CDR3 length: 17 amino acids. Losses at the gene ends were 5 bases for V and 1 base for J; bases not matched to a gene: 11. The CDR3 is CASSPIGASGSYNEQFF. The CDR3 nucleotides are TGTGCCAGCAGCCCCATAGGGGCTAGCGGATCCTACAATGAGCAGTTCTTC. Complete variable domain (other parts from reference TRBV7-9 and TRBJ2-1): DTGVSQNPRHKITKRGQNVTFRCDPISEHNRLYWYRQTLGQGPEFLTYFQNEAQLEKSRLLSDRFSAERPKGSFSTLEIQRTEQGDSAMYLCASSPIGASGSYNEQFFGPGTRLTVL.

The V call is TRBV7-7, the J call TRBJ2-2, with 11 bases fitting TRBD2. V gave up 6 bases and J gave up 2 bases; unmatched junction bases: 5. The CDR3 runs to 16 residues. Germline-derived CDR1 and CDR2 are SSHAT and FNYEAQ (reference sequence). The CDR3 sequence: CASSQLAGDNTGELFF. CDR3 coding DNA: TGTGCCAGCAGTCAACTAGCGGGAGATAACACCGGGGAGCTGTTTTTT.

Comments on this clonotype: A much more abundant neighbour one base away suggests this may be a read error. The rearrangement joins TRBV6-1 to TRBJ2-2; tentative D call: TRBD1 (6 bases). Trimming shortened V by 6 bases and J by 6 bases, and 11 bases separated the two germline ends. CDR1 and CDR2 from the germline V gene are MNHNS and SASEGT. The CDR3 sequence is 13 residues long. This CDR3 is CASRVRTAGELFF. CDR3 sequence (DNA): TGTGCCAGCAGAGTTCGGACAGCCGGGGAGCTGTTTTTT.